The T cell receptor beta chain under discussion was sequenced for a study of CD8+CD57+ T cells in acquired aplastic anemia. Regarding the study as a whole: A significant difference in CD8+ Simpson's diversity between patients and controls was not found. The number of CD8+ CDR3 sequences shared by patients and controls was twenty-nine.

Researchers used genomic DNA as the template to profile TCR beta VDJ and CDR3. One entry per CDR3 protein results from TCRdb running MiXCR on the reads. The sample has under 200,000 distinct CDR3 sequences, less than 60% seen once. The length of the CDR3 is 15 residues. CDR1 and CDR2 (germline): LNHNV, YYDKDF (reference sequence). V was pared by 1 base and J by 1 base, with 9 bases between. All patients picked for sequencing had shown, by flow cytometry, an expansion of CD8+CD57+ cells. All participating patients were living with severe acquired aplastic anemia. This clonotype occurred a few times. The target antigen is unknown.

This sequence joins TRBV15 and TRBJ2-3; maybe TRBD1 (5 bases). The sample was sorted CD4+, CD8+, or CD8+CD57+ T cells (not recorded which) from PBMCs. The clonotype was recovered from a human donor with aplastic anemia. DNA of the CDR3: TGTGCCACCAGCAGAGGTAGGGGCGGCACAGATACGCAGTATTTT. It encodes CATSRGRGGTDTQYF.